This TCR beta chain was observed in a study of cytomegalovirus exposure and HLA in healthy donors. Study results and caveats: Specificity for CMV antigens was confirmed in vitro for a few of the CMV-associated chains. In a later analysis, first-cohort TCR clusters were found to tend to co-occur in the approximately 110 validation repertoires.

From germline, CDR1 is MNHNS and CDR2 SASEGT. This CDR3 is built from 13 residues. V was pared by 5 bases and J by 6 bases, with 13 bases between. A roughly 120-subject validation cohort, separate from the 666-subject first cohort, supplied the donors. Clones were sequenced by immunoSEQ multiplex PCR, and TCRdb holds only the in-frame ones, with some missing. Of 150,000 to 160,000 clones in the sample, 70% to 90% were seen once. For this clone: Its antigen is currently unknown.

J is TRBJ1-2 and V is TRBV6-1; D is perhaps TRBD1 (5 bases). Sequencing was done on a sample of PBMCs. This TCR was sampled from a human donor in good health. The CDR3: CASSKYRTDGYTF. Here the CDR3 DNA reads TGTGCCAGCAGTAAATACAGGACGGATGGCTACACCTTC.